This TCR beta chain is from a study of early T cells in non-severe SARS-CoV-2 infection. For the study at large: Investigators sequenced bulk RNA drawn from unsorted whole blood, and chains remained unpaired. General study findings and limits: VDJdb matching favored anti-spike CD8 responses, missing private and CD4 specificities.

Each CDR3 protein gets one entry after TCRdb re-called the 5' RACE reads with MiXCR. The table lists about 57,000 distinct CDR3 sequences, 8.5% to 10% of them singletons. To note about this clonotype: Its target is unknown.

This receptor was taken from an adult who was a healthcare worker with PCR-confirmed SARS-CoV-2 infection or an uninfected control (not recorded which). The specimen sequenced was whole blood.

The CDR3 sequence is CASSYIGETNEKLFF. CDR3 bases: TGTGCCAGCAGTTACATCGGGGAAACTAATGAAAAACTGTTTTTT. The V call is TRBV6-6, the J call TRBJ1-4, with D hard to call. The CDR3 is 15 amino acids. V was shortened by 2 bases and J by 1 base, with 8 bases between the two germline ends. Germline CDR1 is MNHNY and CDR2 is SVGAGI (reference sequence).